Shown below are 32 T cell receptor beta chains from a single sample sequenced in a study of graft-versus-host responses after intestinal transplantation. Their specific antigens are unknown. Using immunoSEQ multiplex PCR, the repertoire was profiled, and TCRdb retains in-frame clones only, with some absent. The profile shows about 99,000 clones, 80% to 95% of them singletons. The sample here was unstimulated CD8+ T cells sorted from spleen or lymph node cells, taken before intestinal transplant. The receptors were gathered from a human donor who received an intestinal transplant.

The J gene is TRBJ1-2, the V gene TRBV4-2; weak D call: TRBD1 (5 bases). The V end was cut by 0 bases, the J end by 2 bases, with 7 bases between. CDR3 length: 14 amino acids. Germline CDR1 and CDR2: LGHNA and YNFKEQ. In DNA, the CDR3 is TGTGCCAGCAGCCAAGACAAGGGGAACTATGGCTACACCTTC. It is translated as CASSQDKGNYGYTF.

The V call is TRBV6-5, the J call TRBJ1-1; weak D call: TRBD1 (5 bases). Trimming removed 7 bases at V and 1 base at J, with 10 bases between. The V gene's germline CDR1 is MNHEY and CDR2 SVGAGI. This CDR3 comprises 13 residues. CDR3 loop: CASKRGKNTEAFF. The CDR3 region has the DNA TGTGCCAGCAAACGGGGGAAGAACACTGAAGCTTTCTTT.

V and J are TRBV7-6 and TRBJ2-3; tentative D call: TRBD2 (7 bases). CDR3 size: 17 residues. The V gene's germline CDR1 is SGHVS and CDR2 FNYEAQ. Trimming stripped 1 base from V and 4 bases from J, with 18 bases between. This CDR3 reads CASSLDRRGGLSDTQYF. DNA of the CDR3: TGTGCCAGCAGCTTAGATCGGAGGGGGGGCCTCTCAGATACGCAGTATTTT.

The V call is TRBV7-9, the J call TRBJ2-5; D not resolved. Germline CDR1 and CDR2: SEHNR and FQNEAQ (reference sequence). The V gene lost 4 bases and the J gene lost 2 bases, with 11 bases spanning the gap. This CDR3 comprises 14 residues. The CDR3 is CASSSPLPQETQYF. Here the CDR3 DNA reads TGTGCCAGCAGCTCACCTCTCCCTCAAGAGACCCAGTACTTC. The complete variable domain, with remaining parts taken from reference TRBV7-9 and TRBJ2-5, reads DTGVSQNPRHKITKRGQNVTFRCDPISEHNRLYWYRQTLGQGPEFLTYFQNEAQLEKSRLLSDRFSAERPKGSFSTLEIQRTEQGDSAMYLCASSSPLPQETQYFGPGTRLLVL.

This chain connects TRBV5-6 to TRBJ2-7; D gene ambiguous. The CDR3 totals 12 residues. V shed 0 bases and J shed 6 bases, with 7 bases lying between them. CDR1 and CDR2 (germline): SGHDT, YYEEEE. The CDR3 sequence is CASSLGRLEQYF. The CDR3 nucleotides read TGTGCCAGCAGCTTGGGCCGTCTCGAGCAGTACTTC.

V gene TRBV19 combines with J gene TRBJ2-2; no definite D call. V dropped 3 bases and J dropped 6 bases, with 11 bases sitting between them. Germline V gene sequence: CDR1 LNHDA, CDR2 SQIVND (reference sequence). The CDR3 is 14 residues long. The chain's CDR3 is CASSIAAGPGELFF. CDR3 DNA: TGTGCCAGTAGTATCGCGGCCGGACCCGGGGAGCTGTTTTTT.

The chain is built from TRBV19 and TRBJ2-1; no clear D. The CDR3 runs to 12 residues. V was pared by 2 bases and J by 6 bases, with 5 bases between. Germline values: CDR1 LNHDA, CDR2 SQIVND (reference sequence). CDR3 coding DNA: TGTGCCAGTAGTATATCATCCAATGAGCAGTTCTTC. Its translation: CASSISSNEQFF.

V usage is TRBV6-6 and J usage is TRBJ2-1; 10 nucleotides match TRBD2. The length of the CDR3 is 13 residues. After removal of 8 bases from V and 8 bases from J, the junction contained 6 bases not matched to a gene. Germline V lookup: CDR1 MNHNY, CDR2 SVGAGI (reference sequence). The CDR3: CASSASGGDEQFF. Here the CDR3 DNA reads TGTGCCAGCTCCGCTAGCGGGGGTGATGAGCAGTTCTTC.

V is TRBV12-5 and J is TRBJ2-7, with 8 positions matching TRBD2. This CDR3 has 17 residues. J lost 2 bases, V lost 0 bases, and 9 bases had no gene match. Germline V gene data show CDR1 as LGHNT and CDR2 as FRNRAP. The CDR3 protein is CASGLVLPPGGTYEQYF. CDR3 in DNA: TGTGCTAGTGGTTTGGTACTTCCCCCGGGGGGGACCTACGAGCAGTACTTC.

This chain connects TRBV6-5 to TRBJ2-2; D remains ambiguous. Trimming cost V 8 bases and J 4 bases, with 11 bases left between them. Germline V gives CDR1 MNHEY, CDR2 SVGAGI. This CDR3 contains 13 residues. The CDR3 DNA reads TGTGCCAGCCAGGCGTACCCCACCGGGGAGCTGTTTTTT. This translates into CASQAYPTGELFF.

This clone was seen only a few times. This sequence joins TRBV19 and TRBJ2-7; D remains unclear. This CDR3 has 13 amino acids. CDR1 is LNHDA and CDR2 is SQIVND in the germline V gene (reference sequence). Trimming left V 1 base short and J 7 bases short, with 11 bases between. CDR3 nucleotide sequence: TGTGCCAGTAGTATAGGGATACCTGGAGAGCAGTACTTC. Its protein is CASSIGIPGEQYF.

The chain uses TRBV27 and TRBJ1-2; 8 bases fit TRBD1. V lost 0 bases and J lost 0; bases outside the gene matches: 6. CDR1 MNHEY and CDR2 SMNVEV come from the germline V gene (reference sequence). This CDR3 has 17 amino acids. CDR3 amino acids: CASSLSWQGAANYGYTF. The DNA for the CDR3 is TGTGCCAGCAGTTTATCGTGGCAGGGGGCAGCTAACTATGGCTACACCTTC.

This chain links TRBV2 with TRBJ1-4, with 7 positions matching TRBD1. The CDR3 is 14 amino acids. Germline loops: CDR1 SNHLY, CDR2 FYNNEI. V lost 10 bases and J lost 8; bases outside the gene matches: 13. The CDR3 is CATLQGMGTEKLFF. In DNA, the CDR3 is TGTGCCACGTTACAGGGGATGGGAACCGAAAAACTGTTTTTT.

This clone was seen only once. This sequence joins TRBV20-1 and TRBJ2-1; D call uncertain. The length of the CDR3 is 9 residues. V lost 3 bases and J 10 bases, leaving 4 bases between the germline ends. Germline V gene lookup returns CDR1 DFQATT and CDR2 SNEGSKA (reference sequence). Here the CDR3 DNA reads TGCAGTGCTAGGGGAGAGCAGTTCTTC. Residues: CSARGEQFF.

In this sample, this clone turned up a few times. This chain links TRBV18 with TRBJ2-7; D is unresolved. The CDR3 spans 13 residues. Trimming pared 0 bases from V and 2 bases from J, leaving 5 bases between. The V gene's germline CDR1 is KGHSH and CDR2 LQKENI. The CDR3 DNA reads as TGTGCCAGCTCACCACCGGAAACCTACGAGCAGTACTTC. Encoded protein: CASSPPETYEQYF.

The table lists this clone with a count of one. This chain's CDR3 is CASSASPSYEQYF. In nucleotides, the CDR3 is TGTGCCAGCAGCGCCTCCCCCTCCTACGAGCAGTACTTC. The chain combines TRBV13 with TRBJ2-7, with D unclear. The CDR3 is 13 amino acids. Germline V gene sequence: CDR1 PRHDT, CDR2 FYEKMQ (reference sequence). The V gene lost 5 bases and the J gene lost 0 bases, with 8 bases spanning the gap.

The V gene is TRBV5-1, the J gene TRBJ2-7; D gene unclear. This CDR3 is 13 amino acids long. With 4 bases removed from V and 6 bases from J, the gap between germline ends came to 14 bases. CDR1 is SGHRS, CDR2 YFSETQ, per germline. The CDR3 here is CASSLSQVGEQYF. The CDR3 bases are TGCGCCAGCAGCCTCTCCCAGGTCGGCGAGCAGTACTTC.

The chain recombines TRBV19 with TRBJ2-1, with TRBD2 as a possible D gene (6 bases). V was pared by 4 bases and J by 7 bases, with 8 bases between. The CDR3 consists of 12 residues. Germline V gene sequence: CDR1 LNHDA, CDR2 SQIVND (reference sequence). In DNA, the CDR3 is TGTGCCAGTAGTACTGGGGGGAATGAGCAGTTCTTC. It specifies CASSTGGNEQFF.

The rearrangement uses TRBV4-1 and TRBJ1-6; D uncertain. V dropped 1 base and J dropped 9 bases, with 10 bases sitting between them. This CDR3 has 14 residues. Germline CDR1 MGHRA, CDR2 YSYEKL. The CDR3 nucleotides are TGCGCCAGCAGCCAAGCCGGAAATGTTTCACCCCTCCACTTT. It translates to CASSQAGNVSPLHF.

This chain joins TRBV6-6 and TRBJ1-1; D not resolved. Germline lookup yields CDR1 MNHNY and CDR2 SVGAGI (reference sequence). The CDR3 sequence is 16 residues long. The V and J ends lost 7 bases and 4 bases respectively, with 22 bases between them. This CDR3 reads CASTELGRPLGTEAFF. The CDR3, as DNA: TGTGCCAGCACGGAACTCGGCAGGCCCCTTGGCACTGAAGCTTTCTTT.

This rearrangement joins TRBV9 to TRBJ2-1; TRBD1 is a possible D gene (5 bases). Trimming stripped 2 bases from V and 0 bases from J, with 18 bases between. Germline V lookup: CDR1 SGDLS, CDR2 YYNGEE. The CDR3 sequence is 18 residues long. The CDR3 reads CASSVEASGRSSYNEQFF. The CDR3 DNA follows: TGTGCCAGCAGCGTTGAAGCCTCAGGGCGGAGCTCCTACAATGAGCAGTTCTTC. The full variable domain, its missing parts supplied by reference TRBV9 and TRBJ2-1, is DSGVTQTPKHLITATGQRVTLRCSPRSGDLSVYWYQQSLDQGLQFLIQYYNGEERAKGNILERFSAQQFPDLHSELNLSSLELGDSALYFCASSVEASGRSSYNEQFFGPGTRLTVL.

As DNA, the CDR3 is TGTGCCAGCAGTGGACAGGGAGATGAGCAGTTCTTC. This encodes CASSGQGDEQFF. The genes are TRBV6-1 and TRBJ2-1, with TRBD1 matching 7 bases. V trimming: 4 bases; J trimming: 8 bases; junction bases outside the gene matches: 2. This CDR3 is 12 amino acids long. CDR1 and CDR2 (germline): MNHNS, SASEGT.

The CDR3 here is CASSKQGLAGGSSYNEQFF. In DNA, the CDR3 is TGCGCCAGCAGCAAACAGGGACTAGCGGGGGGAAGCTCCTACAATGAGCAGTTCTTC. This chain links TRBV5-1 with TRBJ2-1, with 15 bases matching TRBD2. The CDR3 totals 19 residues. From germline, CDR1 is SGHRS and CDR2 YFSETQ. V shed 4 bases, J shed 0 bases, and the junction held 8 bases outside the gene matches.

V and J are TRBV9 and TRBJ2-1; 10 bases are shared with TRBD2. Per the germline V gene, CDR1 is SGDLS and CDR2 is YYNGEE. The CDR3 runs 15 residues. After removal of 0 bases from V and 7 bases from J, the junction contained 4 bases not matched to a gene. The CDR3: CASSVGLAGANEQFF. The CDR3 region has the DNA TGTGCCAGCAGCGTAGGGCTAGCGGGGGCGAATGAGCAGTTCTTC.

The rearrangement uses TRBV15 and TRBJ1-1; a weak D match, TRBD1 (6 bases). V lost 0 bases, J lost 6 bases, and 14 bases lay in between. Germline loops: CDR1 LNHNV, CDR2 YYDKDF (reference sequence). The CDR3 totals 15 residues. CDR3 in amino acids: CATSRDRGAVAEAFF. In nucleotides, the CDR3 is TGTGCCACCAGCAGAGATCGGGGGGCGGTTGCTGAAGCTTTCTTT.

The J gene is TRBJ1-1, the V gene TRBV10-2; no firm D call. The V end lost 2 bases, the J end lost 3 bases, and 13 bases lay between the germline ends. Germline V gene sequence: CDR1 WSHSY, CDR2 SAAADI. CDR3 length: 15 residues. The DNA for the CDR3 is TGCGCCAGCAGTGAGGCCGTTGGAGGGTACACTGAAGCTTTCTTT. Its protein is CASSEAVGGYTEAFF.

This chain connects TRBV6-1 to TRBJ1-2; D gene uncertain. V was cut by 7 bases and J by 3 bases, with 12 bases left in between. Germline lookup yields CDR1 MNHNS and CDR2 SASEGT. The CDR3 runs to 13 residues. CDR3 DNA sequence: TGTGCCAGCACCAGCCGCGGGGACTATGGCTACACCTTC. It specifies CASTSRGDYGYTF.

The gene calls are TRBV9 and TRBJ2-5; D is unresolved. The CDR3 is 16 amino acids. Germline CDR1 is SGDLS and CDR2 is YYNGEE. Trimming cost V 4 bases and J 2 bases, with 18 bases left between them. Here the CDR3 DNA reads TGTGCCAGCAGCCCCCGGGTGGTGGCAGGACAAGAGACCCAGTACTTC. Translation gives CASSPRVVAGQETQYF.

The chain joins TRBV2 to TRBJ2-5; tentative D call: TRBD1 (5 bases). The V end was cut by 0 bases, the J end by 0 bases, with 11 bases between. Germline values: CDR1 SNHLY, CDR2 FYNNEI. CDR3 length: 16 amino acids. CDR3 nucleotide sequence: TGTGCCAGCAGTGAAGCCTTATCAGGGTACCAAGAGACCCAGTACTTC. As protein: CASSEALSGYQETQYF.

The CDR3 sequence is CASSVGTGPIQETQYF. In nucleotides, the CDR3 is TGTGCCAGCAGTGTCGGGACAGGGCCGATCCAAGAGACCCAGTACTTC. This chain links TRBV9 with TRBJ2-5, with 9 bases fitting TRBD1. V trimming: 5 bases; J trimming: 1 base; junction bases outside the gene matches: 9. The CDR3 is 16 residues long. Germline V gives CDR1 SGDLS, CDR2 YYNGEE.

V is TRBV4-1 and J is TRBJ1-1; perhaps TRBD1 as D (5 bases). Germline-derived CDR1 and CDR2 are MGHRA and YSYEKL. Trimming removed 1 base from V and 2 bases from J, with 11 bases in between. There are 15 residues in the CDR3. The DNA of the CDR3 is TGCGCCAGCAGCCAAGGAGCCGGACAAAACACTGAAGCTTTCTTT. This codes for CASSQGAGQNTEAFF.

This clone was seen just once. This chain connects TRBV7-8 to TRBJ1-5; the D gene is possibly TRBD1 (6 bases). CDR3 length: 13 residues. In germline, CDR1 is SGHVS, CDR2 FQNEAQ. V was pared by 5 bases and J by 6 bases, with 11 bases between. The CDR3 nucleotides read TGTGCCAGCAGCCCACAGGGAATTCAGCCCCAGCATTTT. Translating gives CASSPQGIQPQHF. Complete variable domain (other parts from reference TRBV7-8 and TRBJ1-5): GAGVSQSPRYKVAKRGQDVALRCDPISGHVSLFWYQQALGQGPEFLTYFQNEAQLDKSGLPSDRFFAERPEGSVSTLKIQRTQQEDSAVYLCASSPQGIQPQHFGDGTRLSIL.